These T cell receptor beta chains were read from a single sample in a study of a mutant IDH1 vaccine in newly diagnosed glioma. This table comes from immunoSEQ multiplex PCR, and its TCRdb copy is limited to in-frame clones, with some not included. The data contain 10,000 to 15,000 clones, roughly 72% of them singletons. These receptors lack a known antigen. Material: PBMCs, obtained from a glioma patient whose treatment included an IDH1 peptide vaccine. These receptors were obtained from a woman in her 40s with glioma. Both conserved end residues are part of each CDR3. The D gene is left open where the match is weak. Expanded clones get a size class; other rows say once, few or many, or leave the size out.

J	D	V	size	CDR3
TRBJ1-4	NA	TRBV6-1	NA	CASSEGWQGPHEKLFF
TRBJ1-1	TRBD1	TRBV28	few	CASSPHGQGNTEAFF
TRBJ2-7	NA	TRBV7-9	NA	CASSHSYEQYF
TRBJ2-1	TRBD2	TRBV5-6	NA	CAKETSPFPKVGFF
TRBJ1-2	TRBD1	TRBV13	NA	CASSWGGQGNGYTF
TRBJ2-3	NA	TRBV13	NA	CASSQGLSTDTQYF
TRBJ1-1	NA	TRBV6-6	NA	CASSYSIGRGNTEAFF
TRBJ2-3	NA	TRBV7-2	NA	CASSPLFSVTQYF
TRBJ2-1	NA	TRBV9	few	CASSVGGGTYNEQFF
TRBJ1-1	TRBD1	TRBV6-6	NA	CASSLQGDGTEAFF
TRBJ1-5	TRBD1	TRBV15	NA	CGTSKGQGAGQPQHF
TRBJ2-5	TRBD2	TRBV15	NA	CATSRDPPAGTYQETQYF
TRBJ2-2	TRBD1	TRBV6-5	NA	CASRPGQRPTGELFF
TRBJ1-2	TRBD1	TRBV12-5	few	CASGIATGGVYGYTF
TRBJ1-1	TRBD1	TRBV4-2	NA	CASSLNPPGQGKDTEAFF
TRBJ1-5	NA	TRBV4-1	NA	CASSQSAGTTNQPQHF
TRBJ2-3	NA	TRBV6-5	NA	CASSYRVTDTQYF
TRBJ2-1	NA	TRBV10-3	NA	CATSDYYNEQFF
TRBJ2-7	NA	TRBV28	NA	CASSFRHLYEQYF
TRBJ1-5	NA	TRBV27	NA	CASKDSYSNQPQHF
TRBJ2-2	TRBD2	TRBV19	NA	CASSAPGLPSGELFF
TRBJ1-2	TRBD1	TRBV29-1	once	CSVVTGYGYTF
TRBJ1-5	NA	TRBV19	NA	CASTQSMGSNQPQHF
TRBJ2-7	NA	TRBV27	NA	CASSPRQGGPPLRVYGQYF
TRBJ1-5	TRBD1	TRBV10-3	NA	CAIRGDRKPNQPQHF
TRBJ1-1	NA	TRBV6-6	NA	CASSLKGDTEAFF
TRBJ1-5	NA	TRBV28	NA	CASGVLQPQHF
TRBJ1-4	NA	TRBV28	NA	CASSSSDRGLFF
TRBJ1-4	TRBD1	TRBV28	NA	CASSSTGFHEKLFF
TRBJ1-2	NA	TRBV7-9	NA	CASSPTGYGYTF
TRBJ2-2	NA	TRBV6-4	few	CASREGENTGELFF
TRBJ1-5	NA	TRBV2	NA	CASSEVRQRNQPQHF
TRBJ1-1	NA	TRBV5-1	few	CASSLVSNTEAFF
TRBJ2-1	NA	TRBV5-6	NA	CASSRLGPSQLGQFF
TRBJ2-7	NA	TRBV5-4	NA	CASSLPETRDEQYF
TRBJ1-5	NA	TRBV7-9	NA	CASSQVGAGGNQPQHF
TRBJ2-2	NA	TRBV5-8	medium-sized	CASSRLGGRDTGELFF
TRBJ1-5	NA	TRBV2	few	CASSEQGVNQPQHF
TRBJ1-5	NA	TRBV21-1	NA	CATECGGNQPQHF
TRBJ1-6	TRBD1	TRBV6-6	NA	CASSLQGVESPLHF
TRBJ2-3	NA	TRBV29-1	NA	CSEKLGSGTDTQYF
TRBJ2-3	NA	TRBV4-3	few	CASSQAAFADTQYF
TRBJ2-7	NA	TRBV5-4	NA	CASSLDRSYEQYF
TRBJ2-5	NA	TRBV7-9	once	CASSSQGVRSQETQYF
TRBJ2-5	NA	TRBV15	NA	CATRQKETQYF
TRBJ2-7	TRBD1	TRBV4-2	few	CASSQEGTGVQYEQYF
TRBJ1-1	NA	TRBV11-3	once	CASRTEEAFF
TRBJ2-7	TRBD2	TRBV7-9	NA	CASSRSRGVSGGSYEQYF
TRBJ2-7	TRBD2	TRBV18	NA	CASSPRPITSGRAYEQYF
TRBJ2-1	NA	TRBV6-4	few	CASSSGTNNEQFF
TRBJ2-7	TRBD2	TRBV18	NA	CASSPSAGAHEQYF
TRBJ2-7	NA	TRBV6-5	NA	CASPDRGGEQYF
TRBJ2-7	NA	TRBV28	NA	CASSLEEGASSYEQYF
TRBJ2-1	NA	TRBV6-5	NA	CASQGSKGEQFF
TRBJ2-2	TRBD2	TRBV5-1	few	CASRRLAGSGELFF
TRBJ2-4	TRBD2	TRBV7-9	NA	CASDGGLAGADIQYF
TRBJ1-5	NA	TRBV9	NA	CASSETGTQPQHF
TRBJ2-3	NA	TRBV10-3	NA	CAISEGPPLLTQYF
TRBJ1-3	TRBD1	TRBV9	NA	CASSVRDRAGNTIYF
TRBJ1-3	NA	TRBV28	NA	CASSLYVQGGNTIYF